The subject of this entry is one T cell receptor beta chain. Stated treatment: preoperative locoregional IRX-2 cytokine immunotherapy. Patients received preoperative, locoregional IRX-2 cytokine immunotherapy in a phase Ib study. These data are taken from a study of preoperative IRX-2 immunotherapy in early breast cancer. Trimming left V 0 bases short and J 8 bases short, with 7 bases between. Per germline, CDR1 GTSNPN and CDR2 SVGIG (reference sequence). This CDR3 comprises 11 residues. The repertoire was sequenced with immunoSEQ multiplex PCR; TCRdb's copy has only in-frame clones and lacks some. Here the sample spans roughly 45,000 clones, over 85% being singletons.

Sequenced here: tumor tissue, sampled after IRX-2 immunotherapy. The receptor was isolated from a human donor with breast cancer. This chain uses TRBV30 with TRBJ1-2; possible D gene TRBD1, 5 bases. The chain's CDR3 is CAWSVGDGYTF. The CDR3 nucleotides read TGTGCCTGGAGTGTAGGGGACGGCTACACCTTC. The variable domain in full, with the rest retrieved from reference TRBV30 and TRBJ1-2, is SQTIHQWPATLVQPVGSPLSLECTVEGTSNPNLYWYRQAAGRGLQLLFYSVGIGQISSEVPQNLSASRPQDRQFILSSKKLLLSDSGFYLCAWSVGDGYTFGSGTRLTVV.